The 18 T cell receptor beta chains below were found in one sample sequenced in a study of T cells expressing NK-cell markers. Following a re-call of the 5' RACE reads, TCRdb has one entry per CDR3 protein and lacks DNA. The sample totals around 110,000 distinct CDR3 sequences; its top ten clones hold roughly 20%. The specimen sequenced was blood T cells: a sorted CD56 or NKG2C T cell subset, CD4+ or CD8+ T cells, or bulk PBMC T cells (not recorded which). Receptor source: a woman aged 18-69 years in good health.

The chain combines TRBV5-6 with TRBJ2-1. The CDR3 is 16 residues long. Germline values: CDR1 SGHDT, CDR2 YYEEEE. CDR3 sequence reads: CASSFGGGGSYNEQFF.

The chain couples TRBV29-1 to TRBJ2-7; TCRdb names TRBD1, which stays unverified in the absence of DNA. There are 14 residues in the CDR3. Germline CDR1 and CDR2: SQVTM and ANQGSEA. Here the CDR3 reads CSNLSVLCSYEQYF.

J is TRBJ2-1 and V is TRBV2; checking the TCRdb D call of TRBD2 is not possible without DNA. The CDR3 loop spans 14 amino acids. Germline lookup yields CDR1 SNHLY and CDR2 FYNNEI. CDR3 in amino acids: CASHGLAGDGEQFF.

The chain is built from TRBV28 and TRBJ1-1; the TCRdb D gene call, TRBD1, has no DNA to confirm it. Germline V gene lookup returns CDR1 MDHEN and CDR2 SYDVKM. The length of the CDR3 is 13 residues. CDR3: CASRTRTDTEAFF.

The V and J genes are TRBV7-6 and TRBJ2-1; TCRdb's D gene call, TRBD2, goes unchecked for lack of DNA. The CDR3 has 17 amino acids. Per the germline V gene, CDR1 is SGHVS and CDR2 is FNYEAQ. The CDR3 sequence: CASSLGGYISSYNEQFF.

This chain uses TRBV18 with TRBJ2-1; TCRdb calls TRBD1, which cannot be checked without DNA. This CDR3 contains 19 residues. CDR1 KGHSH and CDR2 LQKENI come from the germline V gene. The CDR3 reads CASSYSTGTGDHSYNEQFF.

V usage is TRBV29-1 and J usage is TRBJ2-7; TCRdb reports TRBD2, a call that lacks DNA to check it against. Germline V lookup: CDR1 SQVTM, CDR2 ANQGSEA. The CDR3 length is 18 residues. This CDR3 reads CSVVAGTSGLPRPYEQYF.

CDR3 amino acids: CASGGARDEQFF. The V call is TRBV12-3 or TRBV12-4, the J call TRBJ2-1; TCRdb's D call, TRBD1, is unchecked because there is no DNA. This CDR3 has 12 residues.

The chain joins TRBV9 to TRBJ2-3; lacking DNA, the TRBD2 call made by TCRdb goes unchecked. CDR3 length equals 16 residues. CDR1 SGDLS and CDR2 YYNGEE come from the germline V gene. CDR3 in amino acids: CASSGGTALFTDTQYF.

The J gene is TRBJ2-7, the V gene TRBV6-5; no DNA is available, so the TRBD1 call from TCRdb remains unchecked. Germline V gene data show CDR1 as MNHEY and CDR2 as SVGAGI. This CDR3 has 15 residues. CDR3 protein: CASSLWAGGIYEQYF.

J is TRBJ2-5 and V is TRBV2; TCRdb's D call, TRBD1, is unchecked because there is no DNA. Looked up from germline, CDR1 is SNHLY and CDR2 is FYNNEI. The CDR3 has 12 amino acids. The CDR3 loop reads CASSGQEETQYF.

This rearrangement joins TRBV6-2 or TRBV6-3 to TRBJ2-1. The CDR3 length is 12 residues. Germline CDR1 is MNHEY and CDR2 is SVGEGT. The CDR3 sequence is CASSYLAGEQFF.

V is TRBV12-3 or TRBV12-4 and J is TRBJ1-2. The CDR3 spans 14 residues. CDR3 loop: CASSSLTINYGYTF.

The chain uses TRBV19 and TRBJ2-1. Germline V gene lookup returns CDR1 LNHDA and CDR2 SQIVND (reference sequence). CDR3 size: 14 residues. CDR3 sequence reads: CASSTASTYNEQFF. The variable domain in full, completed from reference TRBV19 and TRBJ2-1, reads DGGITQSPKYLFRKEGQNVTLSCEQNLNHDAMYWYRQDPGQGLRLIYYSQIVNDFQKGDIAEGYSVSREKKESFPLTVTSAQKNPTAFYLCASSTASTYNEQFFGPGTRLTVL.

This rearrangement joins TRBV7-9 to TRBJ2-7; TCRdb lists TRBD1, though no DNA is available to test this call. Looked up from germline, CDR1 is SEHNR and CDR2 is FQNEAQ (reference sequence). The CDR3 length is 15 residues. The CDR3 sequence is CASRTTGGASYEQYF.

CDR3 sequence reads: CASMGAGTYNEQFF. The chain carries TRBV19 and TRBJ2-1; absent DNA, TCRdb's TRBD2 call cannot be checked. Germline CDR1 and CDR2: LNHDA and SQIVND (reference sequence). This CDR3 spans 14 amino acids.

The V and J genes are TRBV14 and TRBJ2-1; the D call from TCRdb, TRBD2, cannot be confirmed without DNA. The CDR3 loop spans 16 amino acids. Germline values: CDR1 SGHDN, CDR2 FVKESK. The CDR3 sequence: CASSQPGLEDINEQFF. Variable domain in full (rest from reference TRBV14 and TRBJ2-1): EAGVTQFPSHSVIEKGQTVTLRCDPISGHDNLYWYRRVMGKEIKFLLHFVKESKQDESGMPNNRFLAERTGGTYSTLKVQPAELEDSGVYFCASSQPGLEDINEQFFGPGTRLTVL.

The chain employs TRBV7-9 and TRBJ2-5; TCRdb's assignment of TRBD1 cannot be checked, as there is no DNA. Germline CDR1 SEHNR, CDR2 FQNEAQ (reference sequence). The CDR3 runs 16 residues. The CDR3 protein is CASSLTTSGGQETQYF.